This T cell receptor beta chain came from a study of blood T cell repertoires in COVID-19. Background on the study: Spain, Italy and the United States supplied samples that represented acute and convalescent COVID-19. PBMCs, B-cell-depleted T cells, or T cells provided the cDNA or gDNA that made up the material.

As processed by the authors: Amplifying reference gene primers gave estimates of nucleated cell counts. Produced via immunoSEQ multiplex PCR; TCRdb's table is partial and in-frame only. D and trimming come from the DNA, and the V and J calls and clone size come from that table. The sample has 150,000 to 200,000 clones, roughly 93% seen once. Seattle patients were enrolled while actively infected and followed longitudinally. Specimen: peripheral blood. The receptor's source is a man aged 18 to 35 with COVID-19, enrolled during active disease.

CDR3: CASSLGTNSNQPQHF. The CDR3 DNA reads TGTGCCAGCAGCTTAGGAACTAATAGCAATCAGCCCCAGCATTTT. The V gene is TRBV5-6, the J gene TRBJ1-5; D is unclear. Germline V gives CDR1 SGHDT, CDR2 YYEEEE. The CDR3 loop spans 15 amino acids. Trimming took off 2 bases at V and 0 bases at J, with 9 bases between the two ends. Combining the CDR3 with reference TRBV5-6 and TRBJ1-5 gives the whole variable domain DAGVTQSPTHLIKTRGQQVTLRCSPKSGHDTVSWYQQALGQGPQFIFQYYEEEERQRGNFPDRFSGHQFPNYSSELNVNALLLGDSALYLCASSLGTNSNQPQHFGDGTRLSIL.